A single sample is the source of the 16 T cell receptor beta chains below, sequenced in a study of T cell clones after liver transplantation. Libraries were prepared by immunoSEQ multiplex PCR; TCRdb keeps only in-frame clonotypes and omits some of them. The sample contains roughly 100,000 clones, around 86% of which appear only once. The specimen comprised CD4+ T cells from blood, sampled before liver transplant. All receptors come from a human donor who received a liver transplant.

This sequence joins TRBV19 and TRBJ2-7; the D gene is possibly TRBD1 (6 bases). CDR3 size: 15 residues. The germline CDR1 and CDR2 sequences are LNHDA and SQIVND (reference sequence). V was clipped by 6 bases and J by 0 bases, with 15 bases between them. This CDR3 is CASSARQAHSYEQYF. CDR3 DNA sequence: TGTGCCAGTAGCGCCAGACAGGCGCACTCCTACGAGCAGTACTTC. The full variable domain, its missing parts supplied by reference TRBV19 and TRBJ2-7, is DGGITQSPKYLFRKEGQNVTLSCEQNLNHDAMYWYRQDPGQGLRLIYYSQIVNDFQKGDIAEGYSVSREKKESFPLTVTSAQKNPTAFYLCASSARQAHSYEQYFGPGTRLTVT.

This chain connects TRBV5-4 to TRBJ1-1, with D tentatively TRBD1 (5 bases). The germline gives CDR1 SGHNT, CDR2 YYREEE (reference sequence). Trimming took 0 bases from V and 1 from J, leaving 10 bases between them. The CDR3 runs to 15 residues. The CDR3 sequence is CASSLAKGKNTEAFF. As DNA, the CDR3 is TGTGCCAGCAGCTTGGCCAAGGGGAAGAACACTGAAGCTTTCTTT.

In DNA, the CDR3 is TGTGCCAGCAGTCTTCAACGGGGGACAGGGTCTGGCTACACCTTC. This codes for CASSLQRGTGSGYTF. The V and J genes are TRBV27 and TRBJ1-2, with 9 bases that match TRBD1. Losses at the gene ends were 5 bases for V and 7 bases for J; bases not matched to a gene: 11. This CDR3 has 15 amino acids. The germline CDR1 and CDR2 sequences are MNHEY and SMNVEV (reference sequence).

This clone has more than one count but fewer than ten. V usage is TRBV29-1 and J usage is TRBJ2-5; D might be TRBD1 (6 bases). Deletions cut 5 bases from V and 7 bases from J, with 14 bases between. Per the germline V gene, CDR1 is SQVTM and CDR2 is ANQGSEA. The CDR3 extends over 12 amino acids. The CDR3 nucleotides read TGCAGCGTTCGAGGGGGATATGGGACCCAGTACTTC. It codes for CSVRGGYGTQYF.

This rearrangement joins TRBV14 to TRBJ2-7, with 8 bases lining up with TRBD1. The CDR3 runs to 15 residues. Trimming at V came to 4 bases and at J to 3 bases, leaving 8 bases not matched to a gene. Per the germline V gene, CDR1 is SGHDN and CDR2 is FVKESK. In nucleotides, the CDR3 is TGTGCCAGCAGCCGTCCAGGACAGGGTATCTACGAGCAGTACTTC. Its protein product is CASSRPGQGIYEQYF.

The V gene is TRBV4-3, the J gene TRBJ2-2, with TRBD2 matching 9 bases. Germline V gene lookup returns CDR1 LGHNA and CDR2 YSLEER. The CDR3 contains 17 residues. After removal of 3 bases from V and 0 bases from J, the junction contained 5 bases not matched to a gene. The CDR3 bases are TGCGCCAGCAGCCACAGTAGCGGGGGTGCGAACACCGGGGAGCTGTTTTTT. This gives the protein CASSHSSGGANTGELFF.

V usage is TRBV6-1 and J usage is TRBJ1-6; maybe TRBD1 (6 bases). The CDR3 runs 14 residues. CDR1 is MNHNS, CDR2 SASEGT, per germline. Deletions cut 4 bases from V and 7 bases from J, with 11 bases between. The CDR3 DNA reads TGTGCCAGCAGTGGGGGGGCGTTCAATTCACCCCTCCACTTT. Residues: CASSGGAFNSPLHF.

The rearrangement links TRBV28 to TRBJ2-3; 10 positions agree with TRBD1. The J segment lost 1 base and the V segment lost 5 bases, leaving 6 bases of the junction unmatched. Germline V gives CDR1 MDHEN, CDR2 SYDVKM. The CDR3 extends over 16 amino acids. The CDR3 DNA reads TGTGCCAGCAGTCACCTGACAGGGGGCGGCACAGATACGCAGTATTTT. Encoded protein: CASSHLTGGGTDTQYF.

The V and J genes are TRBV27 and TRBJ1-4, with unresolved D. V dropped 2 bases and J dropped 3 bases, with 10 bases sitting between them. Germline CDR1 and CDR2: MNHEY and SMNVEV (reference sequence). CDR3 length: 15 residues. The CDR3 DNA reads as TGTGCCAGCAGTTTAAATGGGTTGCCTAATGAAAAACTGTTTTTT. Protein product: CASSLNGLPNEKLFF.

V gene TRBV5-1 combines with J gene TRBJ2-5, with 8 bases lining up with TRBD2. Trimming at V came to 3 bases and at J to 4 bases, leaving 11 bases not matched to a gene. The CDR3 loop spans 16 amino acids. The germline gives CDR1 SGHRS, CDR2 YFSETQ. The CDR3 coding sequence is TGCGCCAGCAGCTCGCCTCAGCGGGAGATAGGAGAGACCCAGTACTTC. Protein: CASSSPQREIGETQYF.

The rearrangement links TRBV27 to TRBJ2-2, with 13 bases matching TRBD2. CDR1 and CDR2 (germline): MNHEY, SMNVEV (reference sequence). CDR3 size: 16 residues. The J segment lost 3 bases and the V segment lost 5 bases, leaving 3 bases of the junction unmatched. The CDR3, as DNA: TGTGCCAGCAGTACTAGCGGGAGGGTCGACACCGGGGAGCTGTTTTTT. This sequence encodes CASSTSGRVDTGELFF.

The rearrangement joins TRBV4-1 to TRBJ2-7, with D uncertain. The CDR3 is 13 residues long. Looked up from germline, CDR1 is MGHRA and CDR2 is YSYEKL. V was pared by 1 base and J by 3 bases, with 7 bases between. CDR3 in amino acids: CASSQGDLYEQYF. DNA for the CDR3: TGCGCCAGCAGCCAAGGAGACCTCTACGAGCAGTACTTC.

This clone was seen a few times. This chain uses TRBV29-1 with TRBJ2-7, with a tentative D call TRBD2 (7 bases). V gave up 3 bases and J gave up 3 bases, with 12 bases separating them. The germline V gene encodes CDR1 SQVTM and CDR2 ANQGSEA. There are 13 residues in the CDR3. In nucleotides, the CDR3 is TGCAGCGTTGATGGGGGGGCAGTCTACGAGCAGTACTTC. Encoded protein: CSVDGGAVYEQYF.

The chain links TRBV7-9 to TRBJ2-7; the D gene could be TRBD1 or TRBD2 (5 bases each). V was cut by 2 bases and J by 5 bases, with 16 bases left in between. The CDR3 is 15 residues long. CDR1 SEHNR and CDR2 FQNEAQ come from the germline V gene (reference sequence). CDR3 sequence reads: CASSLWGIDVHEQYF. CDR3 DNA sequence: TGTGCCAGCAGCTTATGGGGGATTGACGTCCACGAGCAGTACTTC.

The V gene is TRBV27, the J gene TRBJ1-6, with 10 nucleotides matching TRBD1. The CDR3 is 14 amino acids. V shed 5 bases, J shed 12 bases, and the junction held 7 bases outside the gene matches. Germline CDR1 and CDR2: MNHEY and SMNVEV (reference sequence). CDR3 DNA: TGTGCCAGCAGTGCGACAGGGGGCTGGGGACCCCTCCACTTT. It is translated as CASSATGGWGPLHF.

The V call is TRBV4-2, the J call TRBJ2-2; TRBD1 or TRBD2 may be the D gene (6 bases each). Germline V lookup: CDR1 LGHNA, CDR2 YNFKEQ. Trimming stripped 1 base from V and 0 bases from J, with 9 bases between. The CDR3 is 16 residues long. CDR3 in amino acids: CASSQVGGANTGELFF. The CDR3 DNA is TGTGCCAGCAGCCAAGTGGGGGGCGCGAACACCGGGGAGCTGTTTTTT.